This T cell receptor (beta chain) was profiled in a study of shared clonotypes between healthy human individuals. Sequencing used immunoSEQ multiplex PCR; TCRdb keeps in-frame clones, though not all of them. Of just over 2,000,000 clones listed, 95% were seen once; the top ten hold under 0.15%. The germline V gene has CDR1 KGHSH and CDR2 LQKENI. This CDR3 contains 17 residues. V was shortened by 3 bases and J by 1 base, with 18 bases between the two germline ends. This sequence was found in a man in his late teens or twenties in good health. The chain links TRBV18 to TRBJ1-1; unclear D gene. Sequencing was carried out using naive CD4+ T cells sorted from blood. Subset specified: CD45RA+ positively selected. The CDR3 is CASSPPNAVASNTEAFF. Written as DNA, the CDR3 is TGTGCCAGCTCACCCCCAAACGCAGTAGCGTCGAACACTGAAGCTTTCTTT.